These 5 T cell receptor beta chains were all obtained from the same sample, sequenced in a study of blood T cell repertoires in COVID-19. Profiled with immunoSEQ multiplex PCR; TCRdb holds only in-frame clones, not every one. The sample shows more than 45,000 clones, just over 90% of them seen only once. Sequenced sample: peripheral blood. The origin of the receptors is a man aged 65-85 years with acute or convalescent COVID-19.

The CDR3 loop is CASSYTPSSDQGYTF. In DNA form, the CDR3 reads TGTGCCAGCAGTTACACGCCGAGTAGCGACCAGGGCTACACCTTC. This chain links TRBV6-5 with TRBJ1-2; D remains ambiguous. Trimming stripped 2 bases from V and 8 bases from J, with 18 bases between. Germline V gene lookup returns CDR1 MNHEY and CDR2 SVGAGI. The CDR3 sequence is 15 residues long.

The chain is built from TRBV28 and TRBJ2-7, with a weak D call TRBD2 (5 bases). From germline, CDR1 is MDHEN and CDR2 SYDVKM. V was cut by 2 bases and J by 2 bases, with 10 bases left in between. The CDR3 extends over 14 amino acids. The CDR3: CASSLAGHTYEQYF. The CDR3 nucleotides read TGTGCCAGCAGTTTAGCGGGCCATACCTACGAGCAGTACTTC.

The V and J genes are TRBV30 and TRBJ2-3; TRBD1 might be the D (6 bases). This CDR3 has 15 amino acids. Trimming took 5 bases from V and 0 from J, leaving 15 bases between them. Germline V CDR1 and CDR2: GTSNPN, SVGIG (reference sequence). The CDR3 DNA reads as TGTGCCTGGGGTAAAGGGGGTCTTAGCACAGATACGCAGTATTTT. Protein: CAWGKGGLSTDTQYF.

The chain uses TRBV14 and TRBJ2-2, with TRBD2 matching over 8 bases. V lost 1 base to trimming and J lost 5 bases; unmatched junction nucleotides: 6. This CDR3 region has 16 residues. The V gene's germline CDR1 is SGHDN and CDR2 FVKESK. CDR3 protein: CASSQVAGGRTGELFF. The CDR3 nucleotides are TGTGCCAGCAGCCAAGTGGCGGGGGGACGAACCGGGGAGCTGTTTTTT.

The CDR3 region has the DNA TGTGCCAGCAGTTTCACAGGTTACACTGAAGCTTTCTTT. Its translation is CASSFTGYTEAFF. The chain links TRBV6-6 to TRBJ1-1; D is possibly TRBD1 (5 bases). Per germline, CDR1 MNHNY and CDR2 SVGAGI (reference sequence). V was pared by 4 bases and J by 3 bases, with 9 bases between. This CDR3 has 13 amino acids.